The text below deals with one T cell receptor beta chain. The antigen is not known. The data stem from a study of regulatory T cells in long-lasting Graves disease. Study context: Those Graves' patients who were newly diagnosed had been on antithyroid drugs under 3 months.

Building of the TCR beta libraries involved iRepertoire HTBI primers and Arm-PCR of CDR3 regions. MiXCR, run by TCRdb on the multiplex PCR reads, gives a single entry per CDR3 protein. The sample lists some 450,000 distinct CDR3 sequences, about a sixth seen once, with about 10% in the top ten. Time point meaning: newly diagnosed GD, antithyroid drugs for less than 3 months. PBMC-derived RNA was used for the TCR library. The study, taken as a whole, reports: Persistent Graves' patients showed less TCR diversity than newly diagnosed patients showed. The study found TRBV28, TRBJ1-2 and TRBJ2-5 favored in persistent disease.

The V gene lost 5 bases and the J gene lost 5 bases, with 9 bases spanning the gap. Germline loops: CDR1 SGHDN, CDR2 FVKESK. This CDR3 region has 12 residues. The same specimen was also included in a second study, on T cells in Graves' hyperthyroidism and ophthalmopathy. That paper adds: The model anticipated ophthalmopathy a median about 7.1 months pre-onset.

This rearrangement joins TRBV14 to TRBJ1-1; no reliable D call. The TCR originated in a woman aged 30 to 39 with Graves disease. Sequenced here: peripheral blood mononuclear cells (PBMCs), sampled at new diagnosis, from a patient treated with antithyroid drugs. This CDR3 is CASSFIGTEAFF. DNA for the CDR3: TGTGCCAGCAGCTTCATCGGAACTGAAGCTTTCTTT. Looking up the rest from reference TRBV14 and TRBJ1-1 gives the full variable domain: EAGVTQFPSHSVIEKGQTVTLRCDPISGHDNLYWYRRVMGKEIKFLLHFVKESKQDESGMPNNRFLAERTGGTYSTLKVQPAELEDSGVYFCASSFIGTEAFFGQGTRLTVV.